These 25 T cell receptor beta chains were all obtained from the same sample, sequenced in a study of cytomegalovirus exposure and HLA in healthy donors. This PCR relied on a set of 60 Vbeta primers and 13 Jbeta primers. The method was immunoSEQ multiplex PCR; TCRdb's version includes in-frame clones alone and lacks a portion of them. This table holds roughly 170,000 clones, 70% to 90% found once. What was sequenced was PBMCs. These receptors were collected from a girl between 5 and 17 years old in good health and CMV-seropositive.

This rearrangement joins TRBV6-5 to TRBJ1-1; 8 positions agree with TRBD1. Germline V gene sequence: CDR1 MNHEY, CDR2 SVGAGI. Trimming at V came to 6 bases and at J to 0 bases, leaving 6 bases not matched to a gene. The CDR3 has 15 residues. The DNA of the CDR3 is TGTGCCAGCAGAAGGGACAGGCGCATGAACACTGAAGCTTTCTTT. It translates to CASRRDRRMNTEAFF.

The V call is TRBV7-3, the J call TRBJ2-4; the match to TRBD1 covers 11 bases. There are 16 residues in the CDR3. The J segment lost 9 bases and the V segment lost 4 bases, leaving 11 bases of the junction unmatched. Germline lookup yields CDR1 SGHTA and CDR2 FQGTGA. In DNA, the CDR3 is TGTGCCAGCAGCTCACGGCCGGGACAGGGGGAAATCATTCAGTACTTC. Amino acids: CASSSRPGQGEIIQYF.

This chain connects TRBV9 to TRBJ1-1; 7 bases are a match to TRBD1. J was trimmed by 1 base and V by 2 bases; bases with no gene match: 2. The CDR3 is 14 residues long. Germline CDR1 is SGDLS and CDR2 is YYNGEE. CDR3 coding DNA: TGTGCCAGCAGCGTTTACAGGGGGAACACTGAAGCTTTCTTT. This sequence encodes CASSVYRGNTEAFF.

This clone showed up just a few times. The chain combines TRBV5-6 with TRBJ2-3, with 9 bases matching TRBD1. The J segment lost 5 bases and the V segment lost 4 bases, leaving 8 bases of the junction unmatched. The CDR3 has 15 residues. Germline lookup yields CDR1 SGHDT and CDR2 YYEEEE. The CDR3 region has the DNA TGTGCCAGCAGCGGGGGTACAGGGGGCAGAGATACGCAGTATTTT. It yields the protein CASSGGTGGRDTQYF.

The table lists this clone with a few counts. This rearrangement joins TRBV7-2 to TRBJ2-7; D gene ambiguous. Looked up from germline, CDR1 is SGHTA and CDR2 is FQGNSA. The CDR3 has 14 amino acids. Trimming removed 1 base at V and 0 bases at J, with 7 bases between. CDR3: CASSLEPVSYEQYF. CDR3 DNA: TGTGCCAGCAGCTTAGAACCAGTCTCCTACGAGCAGTACTTC.

The chain recombines TRBV18 with TRBJ2-7; 9 nucleotides align to TRBD1. Trimming removed 2 bases from V and 6 bases from J; junction bases left unmatched: 14. The CDR3 has 17 amino acids. Germline loops: CDR1 KGHSH, CDR2 LQKENI. DNA for the CDR3: TGTGCCAGCTCACCAGTCCGTTGGGACAGGGTAATGCGCGAGCAGTACTTC. It specifies CASSPVRWDRVMREQYF.

Written as DNA, the CDR3 is TGTGCCAGCAGCCCTTTCGGGTTCCATGGCTACACCTTC. Its protein is CASSPFGFHGYTF. V gene TRBV7-9 combines with J gene TRBJ1-2, with unresolved D. Trimming stripped 5 bases from V and 6 bases from J, with 13 bases between. The CDR3 totals 13 residues. CDR1 and CDR2 (germline): SEHNR, FQNEAQ (reference sequence).

The chain uses TRBV14 and TRBJ1-6; 7 nucleotides agree with TRBD1. From germline, CDR1 is SGHDN and CDR2 FVKESK. The CDR3 has 14 residues. Germline trimming cut 4 bases from V and 6 bases from J; bases unmatched to any gene: 3. CDR3 sequence reads: CASSPDRFNSPLHF. CDR3 DNA: TGTGCCAGCAGCCCGGACAGGTTTAATTCACCCCTCCACTTT.

This clone was observed a few times. The chain uses TRBV27 and TRBJ1-2, with 10 bases aligning to TRBD1. The CDR3 totals 14 residues. Germline V gene data show CDR1 as MNHEY and CDR2 as SMNVEV (reference sequence). With V trimmed by 5 bases and J by 7 bases, 7 bases remained unmatched. The chain's CDR3 is CASSRTGTGAGYTF. In nucleotides, the CDR3 is TGTGCCAGCAGTCGTACCGGGACAGGGGCTGGCTACACCTTC.

The V call is TRBV9, the J call TRBJ1-1; possible D gene TRBD1, 6 bases. Germline V gene lookup returns CDR1 SGDLS and CDR2 YYNGEE. Trimming removed 0 bases from V and 5 bases from J, with 26 bases in between. CDR3 size: 19 residues. CDR3 DNA: TGTGCCAGCAGCGTAGCATTGGGGGCAGGGAAGCGATCGAGGACTGAAGCTTTCTTT. Encoded protein: CASSVALGAGKRSRTEAFF.

This chain uses TRBV27 with TRBJ1-4, with D uncertain. The V gene's germline CDR1 is MNHEY and CDR2 SMNVEV (reference sequence). The CDR3 runs 14 residues. Trimming left V 0 bases short and J 5 bases short, with 7 bases between. CDR3 DNA: TGTGCCAGCAGTTTATCGGCAGTCAATGAAAAACTGTTTTTT. Protein: CASSLSAVNEKLFF.

The CDR3 bases are TGTGCCAGCAGCTCCAAAGCTTCCTCCGTTGAAGCTTTCTTT. As protein: CASSSKASSVEAFF. This chain connects TRBV7-2 to TRBJ1-1, with D hard to call. The germline V and J ends were trimmed by 4 bases and 7 bases, with 16 bases remaining between them. The CDR3 is 14 residues long. Germline V gene data show CDR1 as SGHTA and CDR2 as FQGNSA.

This clone was observed a single time. The V and J genes are TRBV9 and TRBJ2-1; maybe TRBD1 (5 bases). The CDR3 extends over 20 amino acids. Germline V CDR1 and CDR2: SGDLS, YYNGEE. Trimming took off 0 bases at V and 5 bases at J, with 27 bases between the two ends. CDR3 region: CASSVGVRDKYRGANNEQFF. The CDR3 DNA reads TGTGCCAGCAGCGTAGGGGTGAGAGACAAGTATCGTGGGGCCAACAATGAGCAGTTCTTC. The whole variable domain, filled in from reference TRBV9 and TRBJ2-1, reads DSGVTQTPKHLITATGQRVTLRCSPRSGDLSVYWYQQSLDQGLQFLIQYYNGEERAKGNILERFSAQQFPDLHSELNLSSLELGDSALYFCASSVGVRDKYRGANNEQFFGPGTRLTVL.

As for this clone: The germline gene is not matched at one end of the junction; a read error may be the cause. This sample includes further DNA sequences coding for the same CDR3. The chain carries TRBV7-9 and TRBJ1-4; no reliable D call. Germline V gene data show CDR1 as SEHNR and CDR2 as FQNEAQ (reference sequence). There are 17 residues in the CDR3. CDR3: CASSLVAVRGGGEKLFF. The CDR3 nucleotides read TGTGCCAGCAGCTTAGTGGCGGTTCGGGGAGGCGGGGAAAAGCTGTTTTTT. The full variable domain, in which reference TRBV7-9 and TRBJ1-4 provide the parts outside the CDR3, is DTGVSQNPRHKITKRGQNVTFRCDPISEHNRLYWYRQTLGQGPEFLTYFQNEAQLEKSRLLSDRFSAERPKGSFSTLEIQRTEQGDSAMYLCASSLVAVRGGGEKLFFGSGTQLSVL.

V gene TRBV9 combines with J gene TRBJ1-4; 7 bases align to TRBD1. The CDR3 sequence is 15 residues long. The J segment lost 14 bases and the V segment lost 3 bases, leaving 16 bases of the junction unmatched. The V gene's germline CDR1 is SGDLS and CDR2 YYNGEE. CDR3 protein: CASSEKQGIGSVLFF. The CDR3 DNA follows: TGTGCCAGCAGCGAAAAACAGGGGATCGGGTCGGTGCTGTTTTTT. Full variable domain (outside the CDR3, taken from reference TRBV9 and TRBJ1-4): DSGVTQTPKHLITATGQRVTLRCSPRSGDLSVYWYQQSLDQGLQFLIQYYNGEERAKGNILERFSAQQFPDLHSELNLSSLELGDSALYFCASSEKQGIGSVLFFGSGTQLSVL.

This chain joins TRBV4-1 and TRBJ1-1; TRBD1 matches 8 bases. The CDR3 length is 20 residues. Trimming removed 0 bases from V and 0 bases from J; junction bases left unmatched: 15. CDR1 and CDR2 from the germline V gene are MGHRA and YSYEKL. The CDR3 here is CASSQDPLQTGAIMNTEAFF. The DNA for the CDR3 is TGCGCCAGCAGCCAAGATCCCCTCCAGACAGGGGCGATAATGAACACTGAAGCTTTCTTT.

Points on this clone: The sample has other DNA sequences that encode this CDR3 too. The chain recombines TRBV10-3 with TRBJ1-2, with a possible D match to TRBD1 (6 bases). This CDR3 has 12 amino acids. V shed 7 bases and J shed 5 bases, with 11 bases lying between them. CDR1 ENHRY and CDR2 SYGVKD come from the germline V gene. The CDR3 DNA sequence: TGTGCCATCACCTCTACAGGGTATGGCTACACCTTC. It specifies CAITSTGYGYTF.

This rearrangement joins TRBV9 to TRBJ2-3, with 9 bases identical to TRBD2. With 4 bases clipped from V and 4 bases from J, the junction kept 13 bases outside the gene matches. CDR1 is SGDLS, CDR2 YYNGEE, per germline. The CDR3 consists of 17 residues. The DNA of the CDR3 is TGTGCCAGCAGCTACCCCCAGGGCGGGGGGGCCCCAGATACGCAGTATTTT. Translation gives CASSYPQGGGAPDTQYF.

V usage is TRBV5-1 and J usage is TRBJ1-4; D is unresolved. V lost 2 bases to trimming and J lost 8 bases, with 7 bases between them. Germline CDR1 reads SGHRS; CDR2 reads YFSETQ. The CDR3 runs to 12 residues. CDR3 in amino acids: CASSLSGEKLFF. The CDR3, as DNA: TGCGCCAGCAGCTTATCGGGGGAAAAACTGTTTTTT.

This clone was found a few times. The chain uses TRBV5-1 and TRBJ1-1; D is unclear. V was trimmed by 2 bases and J by 1 base, leaving 12 bases between them. The CDR3 length is 15 residues. Germline CDR1 is SGHRS and CDR2 is YFSETQ. This CDR3 reads CASSFDKAKNTEAFF. CDR3 bases: TGCGCCAGCAGCTTCGACAAAGCCAAGAACACTGAAGCTTTCTTT.

Only a few counts were recorded for this clone. The chain has TRBV18 and TRBJ1-2; D is perhaps TRBD1 (6 bases). CDR1 KGHSH and CDR2 LQKENI come from the germline V gene. V was pared by 2 bases and J by 2 bases, with 18 bases between. This CDR3 has 17 residues. This chain's CDR3 is CASSPGLPGVLNYGYTF. For the CDR3, the DNA is TGTGCCAGCTCACCAGGATTGCCAGGGGTTCTCAACTATGGCTACACCTTC. The variable domain in full, with the rest retrieved from reference TRBV18 and TRBJ1-2, is NAGVMQNPRHLVRRRGQEARLRCSPMKGHSHVYWYRQLPEEGLKFMVYLQKENIIDESGMPKERFSAEFPKEGPSILRIQQVVRGDSAAYFCASSPGLPGVLNYGYTFGSGTRLTVV.

The chain uses TRBV19 and TRBJ1-2, with a tentative D call TRBD1 (6 bases). CDR3 size: 14 residues. V was pared by 5 bases and J by 4 bases, with 14 bases between. Germline CDR1 reads LNHDA; CDR2 reads SQIVND (reference sequence). As DNA, the CDR3 is TGTGCCAGTAGTTCCCGACAGGCCATCTATGGCTACACCTTC. Translation gives CASSSRQAIYGYTF. Together with reference TRBV19 and TRBJ1-2, the CDR3 gives the full variable domain: DGGITQSPKYLFRKEGQNVTLSCEQNLNHDAMYWYRQDPGQGLRLIYYSQIVNDFQKGDIAEGYSVSREKKESFPLTVTSAQKNPTAFYLCASSSRQAIYGYTFGSGTRLTVV.

This chain uses TRBV25-1 with TRBJ2-5; possibly TRBD1 for D (7 bases). The DNA end is more similar to TRBJ2-7, so the J call may be wrong. CDR1 and CDR2 from the germline V gene are MGHDK and SYGVNS. The CDR3 consists of 15 residues. The CDR3 region has the DNA TGTGCCAGCAGTGATCGTAGGCAGGGGGGACGCGAGCAGTACTTC. This sequence encodes CASSDRRQGGREQYF.

CDR3 sequence reads: CASRSARLLMNTEAFF. The CDR3 DNA is TGCGCCAGCCGTAGCGCCCGATTACTCATGAACACTGAAGCTTTCTTT. The chain couples TRBV10-2 to TRBJ1-1; D gene unclear. The CDR3 runs to 16 residues. Per the germline V gene, CDR1 is WSHSY and CDR2 is SAAADI. The ends were cut back, 8 bases at V and 0 bases at J, with 19 bases in the middle.

This clone showed up just a few times. CDR3 in DNA: TGTGCCTGGAGGCATGGTAGTGGCTACACCTTC. Protein product: CAWRHGSGYTF. The chain employs TRBV30 and TRBJ1-2, with D unresolved. The CDR3 is 11 amino acids. CDR1 and CDR2 (germline): GTSNPN, SVGIG (reference sequence). V lost 3 bases and J lost 7, with 9 bases in between.